Listed below are T cell receptor beta chains from one sample, sequenced in a study of post-analysis software for immune sequencing data. MiXCR, run by TCRdb on the PCR reads, gives a single entry per CDR3 protein. The data show roughly 430,000 distinct CDR3 sequences, with 39% seen just once and about 8% held by the top ten. The material sequenced was blood. All receptors come from a girl aged 2 to 9 with multiple sclerosis. CDR3s include the opening cysteine and the closing phenylalanine or tryptophan. A D gene is named only where the DNA matches it firmly. Clone size appears in some rows only: once, few, many, or a class for an expanded clone.

size	V	J	D	DNA	CDR3
NA	TRBV7-3	TRBJ2-7	NA	TGTGCCAGCAGCTTAACGGGGGGGACAGCGAGCTACGAGCAGTACTTC	CASSLTGGTASYEQYF
NA	TRBV5-1	TRBJ2-7	NA	TGCGCCAGCAGCTTTTCCAGGGTCTCCTACGAGCAGTACTTC	CASSFSRVSYEQYF
NA	TRBV7-2	TRBJ2-1	TRBD2	TGTGCCAGCAGGCCAAGACTAGCGGGAGGTAATGAGCAGTTCTTC	CASRPRLAGGNEQFF
NA	TRBV12-5	TRBJ1-5	TRBD1	TGTGCTAGTGGTTTGTATCGGGACAGGGGGCCCCCCCATAATCAGCCCCAGCATTTT	CASGLYRDRGPPHNQPQHF
NA	TRBV27	TRBJ2-7	TRBD1	TGTGCCAGCAGGGGGACAGGGAGGGGAAACGAGCAGTACTTC	CASRGTGRGNEQYF
NA	TRBV6-5	TRBJ1-2	NA	TGTGCCAGCAGTTACTCTAACGGGGCCTATGGCTACACCTTC	CASSYSNGAYGYTF
few	TRBV7-9	TRBJ1-5	NA	TGTGCCAGCAGCTTATCGGGGCAGGTTAATCAGCCCCAGCATTTT	CASSLSGQVNQPQHF
NA	TRBV9	TRBJ2-3	NA	TGTGCCAGCAGCGTAGTGGGGACCAACTTGGATACGCAGTATTTT	CASSVVGTNLDTQYF
NA	TRBV7-3	TRBJ2-3	NA	TGTGCCAGCAGCTTAAGGGGTCACGAAGATACGCAGTATTTT	CASSLRGHEDTQYF
NA	TRBV7-2	TRBJ2-1	NA	TGTGCCAGCAGCTTAATTCAAGGGGTAGTTCGAGTTGAGCAGTTCTTC	CASSLIQGVVRVEQFF
NA	TRBV4-2	TRBJ1-6	NA	TGTGCCAGCAGCCAGAGGACGGAAGATTCACCCCTCCACTTT	CASSQRTEDSPLHF
NA	TRBV4-1	TRBJ2-4	TRBD1	TGCGCCAGCAGCCCACCCGGGACAGGTCGGGCCAAAAACATTCAGTACTTC	CASSPPGTGRAKNIQYF
few	TRBV7-2	TRBJ2-3	NA	TGTGCCAGCAGCCCACAACCCTATAGCGGTAACACAGATACGCAGTATTTT	CASSPQPYSGNTDTQYF
few	TRBV4-3	TRBJ1-2	TRBD1	TGCGCCAGCAGAGGCGGACAGGGGGCGCAAGGCTACACCTTC	CASRGGQGAQGYTF
NA	TRBV6-5	TRBJ2-7	NA	TGTGCCAGCAGTTACACCGGGACCAGCTCCTACGAGCAGTACTTC	CASSYTGTSSYEQYF
few	TRBV7-8	TRBJ2-7	NA	TGTGCCAGCAGCTCCTTTTGGGCGGGACCCAAGAGCGAGCAGTACTTC	CASSSFWAGPKSEQYF
NA	TRBV7-2	TRBJ2-7	TRBD2	TGTGCCAGCAGCTTAGTCCGTAGTCGACTAGCGGGACACGAGCAGTACTTC	CASSLVRSRLAGHEQYF
once	TRBV18	TRBJ2-1	NA	TGTGCCAGCTCAACCATGAGCTTCGATGAGCAGTTCTTC	CASSTMSFDEQFF
NA	TRBV4-1	TRBJ1-2	NA	TGCGCCAGCAGCCAACATTCCGCTCGTGGCTACACCTTC	CASSQHSARGYTF
few	TRBV29-1	TRBJ2-3	TRBD2	TGCAGCATCTGGCGGGGGGACAGCACAGATACGCAGTATTTT	CSIWRGDSTDTQYF
few	TRBV10-3	TRBJ1-1	TRBD1	TGTGCCATCAGTGAGTCGTCACACAGGGGAACTGAAGCTTTCTTT	CAISESSHRGTEAFF
few	TRBV28	TRBJ2-7	NA	TGTGCCAGCAGTTTATCTTCGGGGAACGGATACGAGCAGTACTTC	CASSLSSGNGYEQYF
few	TRBV5-5	TRBJ1-2	TRBD1	TGTGCCAGCAGCCCGGGGGACAGCACTAACTATGGCTACACCTTC	CASSPGDSTNYGYTF
NA	TRBV27	TRBJ2-7	TRBD2	TGTGCCAGCGCCACTAGCGTCTACGAGCAGTACTTC	CASATSVYEQYF
many	TRBV29-1	TRBJ2-7	TRBD2	TGCAGCGTTCGCTTGGCGGGACTAGCGGGGGGGTACGAGCAGTACTTC	CSVRLAGLAGGYEQYF
NA	TRBV12-3/TRBV12-4	TRBJ1-5	TRBD1	TGTGCCAGCAGTTCCCCAGGGACAGGGGGCGATCAGCCCCAGCATTTT	CASSSPGTGGDQPQHF
NA	TRBV7-8	TRBJ2-7	NA	TGTGCCAGCAGCCCCATCCCGGGACTGAGGGGAGAGCAGTACTTC	CASSPIPGLRGEQYF
many	TRBV7-3	TRBJ2-3	TRBD1	TGTGCCAGCAGCTTAGCCGGGACAGGGAACACAGATACGCAGTATTTT	CASSLAGTGNTDTQYF
few	TRBV29-1	TRBJ1-4	NA	TGCAGCGTTATGGGCGGGCGTGAAAAACTGTTTTTT	CSVMGGREKLFF
NA	TRBV20-1	TRBJ2-7	TRBD1	TGCAGCACCCCAGGGACAGGGTACTACGAGCAGTACTTC	CSTPGTGYYEQYF
few	TRBV5-1	TRBJ2-3	NA	TGCGCCAGCAGCCCCGGGGATGCCTTATACACAGATACGCAGTATTTT	CASSPGDALYTDTQYF
few	TRBV29-1	TRBJ2-3	NA	TGCAGCGTTGAACCGGACAGCACAGATACGCAGTATTTT	CSVEPDSTDTQYF
NA	TRBV7-3	TRBJ1-6	TRBD1	TGTGCCGGCCGCTGGGACAGCTTTTCTTCCTATAATTCACCCCTCCACTTT	CAGRWDSFSSYNSPLHF
few	TRBV25-1	TRBJ1-1	NA	TGTGCCAGCAGTCGGCCAGGGCGCGAAGCTTTCTTT	CASSRPGREAFF
few	TRBV12-3/TRBV12-4	TRBJ2-3	NA	TGTGCCAGCGGGGGTTTGAGCACAGATACGCAGTATTTT	CASGGLSTDTQYF
NA	TRBV7-3	TRBJ1-2	NA	TGTGCCAGCAGCTTAGCTCCAGGGTGGAACTATGGCTACACCTTC	CASSLAPGWNYGYTF
few	TRBV6-5	TRBJ1-2	NA	TGTGCCAGCAGCTACCTAGGAGCTAACTATGGCTACACCTTC	CASSYLGANYGYTF
few	TRBV20-1	TRBJ2-1	NA	TGCAGTGCTAGAGTAAGACGGTCCTACAATGAGCAGTTCTTC	CSARVRRSYNEQFF
NA	TRBV10-3	TRBJ2-7	TRBD2	TGTGCCATCAGGGGCGGGGGGACCTACGAGCAGTACTTC	CAIRGGGTYEQYF
NA	TRBV12-3/TRBV12-4	TRBJ2-3	NA	TGTGCCAGCAGTTTATGGGATACAGATACGCAGTATTTT	CASSLWDTDTQYF
NA	TRBV6-2/TRBV6-3	TRBJ2-1	TRBD2	TGTGCCAGCACCAAGGGGGCTAGCGGGAGCTACAATGAGCAGTTCTTC	CASTKGASGSYNEQFF
NA	TRBV5-1	TRBJ2-5	NA	TGCGCCAGCAGCTTGAACCCAGGGACGGCTTCGGGAGAGCAGTACTTC	CASSLNPGTASGEQYF
NA	TRBV29-1	TRBJ1-1	TRBD1	TGCAGCGTGGGACAGGCGAACACTGAAGCTTTCTTT	CSVGQANTEAFF
few	TRBV20-1	TRBJ1-1	NA	TGCAGTGCTAGTGGGACGGGGGGCACTGAAGCTTTCTTT	CSASGTGGTEAFF
few	TRBV25-1	TRBJ2-5	NA	TGTGCCAGCAGTGAAGGGGTTGGAAGGAAAGAGACCCAGTACTTC	CASSEGVGRKETQYF
NA	TRBV19	TRBJ2-1	NA	TGTGCCAGTAGTATAAGAAGAAGGGAGCCTCTAGGCAATGAGCAGTTCTTC	CASSIRRREPLGNEQFF
NA	TRBV20-1	TRBJ2-3	NA	TGCAGTGCTAGAGATCCTCGCGGGCTTAATACAGATACGCAGTATTTT	CSARDPRGLNTDTQYF
few	TRBV12-3/TRBV12-4	TRBJ2-7	NA	TGTGCCAGCAGCGCAGGGACGTACGAGCAGTACTTC	CASSAGTYEQYF
NA	TRBV20-1	TRBJ2-6	NA	TGCAGTGCTAGAGGGGGACGTAGAGAGATCTCTGGGGCCAACGTCCTGACTTTC	CSARGGRREISGANVLTF
NA	TRBV25-1	TRBJ1-5	NA	TGTGCCAGCAGTGAACAGGGATATAGCAATCAGCCCCAGCATTTT	CASSEQGYSNQPQHF
NA	TRBV7-9	TRBJ1-5	NA	TGTGCCAGCAGCTTAGGGGGTAGAGCCAGCTTCAATCAGCCCCAGCATTTT	CASSLGGRASFNQPQHF
NA	TRBV4-1	TRBJ2-1	NA	TGCGCCAGCAGCCAAGACCCAGGGTTCAATGAGCAGTTCTTC	CASSQDPGFNEQFF
few	TRBV6-5	TRBJ2-7	TRBD1	TGTGCCAGCAGTTACTCGATTTCAGGGGGCTACGAGCAGTACTTC	CASSYSISGGYEQYF